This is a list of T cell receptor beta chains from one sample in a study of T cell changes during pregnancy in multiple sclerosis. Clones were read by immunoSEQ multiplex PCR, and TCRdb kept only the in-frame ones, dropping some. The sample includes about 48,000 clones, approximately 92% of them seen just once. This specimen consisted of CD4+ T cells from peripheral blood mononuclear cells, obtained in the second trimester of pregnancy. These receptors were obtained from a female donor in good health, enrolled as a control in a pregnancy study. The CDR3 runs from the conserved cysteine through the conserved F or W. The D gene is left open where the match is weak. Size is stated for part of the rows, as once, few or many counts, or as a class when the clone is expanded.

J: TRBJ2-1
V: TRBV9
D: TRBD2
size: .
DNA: TGTGCCAGCAGCGCCCAAGCGGGAGGGCCCTACAATGAGCAGTTCTTC
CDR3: CASSAQAGGPYNEQFF

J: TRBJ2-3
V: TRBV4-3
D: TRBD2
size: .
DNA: TGCGCCAGCAGCTACACTAGCGGGTCTTTCACAGATACGCAGTATTTT
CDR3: CASSYTSGSFTDTQYF

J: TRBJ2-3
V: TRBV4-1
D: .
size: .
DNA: TGCGCCAGCAGCCTAGGGGGAGACCCAGATACGCAGTATTTT
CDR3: CASSLGGDPDTQYF

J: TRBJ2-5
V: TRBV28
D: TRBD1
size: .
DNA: TGTGCCAGCAGACAGGGGTGGCAAGAGACCCAGTACTTC
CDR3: CASRQGWQETQYF

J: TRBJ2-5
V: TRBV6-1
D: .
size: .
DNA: TGTGCCAGCAGTGGTGGCGGGGTGGGGACCCAGTACTTC
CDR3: CASSGGGVGTQYF

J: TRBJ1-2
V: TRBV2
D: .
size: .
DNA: TGTGCCAGCAGGGTGGGTCGATCTGGGGCGGTCTATGGCTACACCTTC
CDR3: CASRVGRSGAVYGYTF

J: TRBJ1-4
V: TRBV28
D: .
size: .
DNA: TGTGCCAGCAGTTTATCGGGGAGAGGTCGGGAAAAACTGTTTTTT
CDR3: CASSLSGRGREKLFF

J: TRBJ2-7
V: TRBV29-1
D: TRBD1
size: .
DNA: TGCAGCGGTGGGGGGACAGGGAGTTCCTACGAGCAGTACTTC
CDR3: CSGGGTGSSYEQYF

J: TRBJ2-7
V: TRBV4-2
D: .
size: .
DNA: TGTGCCAGCAGCCAAGTCACCTACGAGCAGTACTTC
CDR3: CASSQVTYEQYF

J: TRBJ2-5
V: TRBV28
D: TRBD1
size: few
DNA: TGTGCCAGCAGGCCTCCGGGACAGGCCCAAGAGACCCAGTACTTC
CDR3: CASRPPGQAQETQYF

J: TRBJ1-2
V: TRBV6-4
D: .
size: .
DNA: TGTGCCAGCAGGACAGCAGGGGTAGCGCAGAGTTATGGCTACACCTTC
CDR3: CASRTAGVAQSYGYTF

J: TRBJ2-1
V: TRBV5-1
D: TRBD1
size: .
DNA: TGCGCCAGCAGCCAGTGGACAGGGCGGGGTGTTGAGCAGTTCTTC
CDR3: CASSQWTGRGVEQFF

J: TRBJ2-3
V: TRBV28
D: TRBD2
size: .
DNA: TGTGCCCTCAAGGCTAGCGGGGGCACAGATACGCAGTATTTT
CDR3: CALKASGGTDTQYF

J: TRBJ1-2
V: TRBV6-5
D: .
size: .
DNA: TGTGCCAGCAGTCCGGACAGACTCCCTAACTATGGCTACACCTTC
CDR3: CASSPDRLPNYGYTF

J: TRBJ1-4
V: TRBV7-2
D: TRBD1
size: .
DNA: TGTGCCAGCAGCTTAACAGGGGGTAATGAAAAACTGTTTTTT
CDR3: CASSLTGGNEKLFF

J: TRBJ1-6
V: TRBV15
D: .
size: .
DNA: TGTGCCACCAGCAGCTACCGCGAGACAGTAAATAATTCACCCCTCCACTTT
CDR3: CATSSYRETVNNSPLHF